These T cell receptor beta chains were read from a single sample in a study of blood T cell repertoires in COVID-19. Here immunoSEQ multiplex PCR was the method, and the copy in TCRdb shows in-frame clones only, minus some. The data contain about 410,000 clones, around 86% of them singletons. The sequencing input was peripheral blood. These receptors all stem from a woman aged 25 to 39 with active or convalescent COVID-19. The CDR3 runs from the conserved cysteine through the conserved F or W. Clone size, where shown, is once, few, many, or a class for clones that have expanded.

j_call v_call clone_size cdr3_aa
TRBJ2-1 TRBV2 - CATRQHNEQFF
TRBJ2-1 TRBV4-1 - CASSQSSGIYNEQFF
TRBJ2-5 TRBV19 - CAITQIQETQYF
TRBJ1-5 TRBV27 - CASSLLRPIRARALESNQPQHF
TRBJ1-4 TRBV2 - CASSVSRNEKLFF
TRBJ2-5 TRBV29-1 once CSAERDTPLETQYF
TRBJ1-6 TRBV4-1 - CASSQVGEAFGSPLHF
TRBJ1-1 TRBV10-1 - CASSKGRSNTEAFF
TRBJ2-1 TRBV20-1 - CSAGQDNEQFF
TRBJ1-2 TRBV7-2 - CASSSGMINYGYTF
TRBJ2-5 TRBV14 - CASSPLAGAKTQYF
TRBJ2-1 TRBV3-1/TRBV3-2 - CASSLIASEQFF
TRBJ1-5 TRBV25-1 once CASRARRQDCNQPQHF
TRBJ1-2 TRBV19 - CASSVGASGYTF
TRBJ2-7 TRBV11-2 - CASRPGVSYEQYF
TRBJ1-4 TRBV19 - CASSINRVNEKLFF
TRBJ1-1 TRBV2 - CASTTKGRGTEAFF
TRBJ2-5 TRBV6-5 - CASSLDRGLTETQYF
TRBJ2-1 TRBV19 - CASSIVRTSGYNEQFF
TRBJ1-2 TRBV28 - CASSLGQGSYGYTF
TRBJ2-2 TRBV14 few CASSQDLAGELFF
TRBJ1-1 TRBV6-6 - CASRWTVSPEAFF
TRBJ1-1 TRBV5-1 - CASSLEGGGAGNTEAFF
TRBJ1-2 TRBV7-8 - CASSAQDRNNYGYTF
TRBJ2-7 TRBV3-1/TRBV3-2 once CASSYRTGHEGEQYF
TRBJ2-7 TRBV19 - CASSIDGRAAYEQYF
TRBJ2-5 TRBV23-1 - CATPEGQTWETQYF
TRBJ1-1 TRBV2 - CASSEEGLAFF
TRBJ1-2 TRBV6-5 few CASRNRESYGYTF
TRBJ2-1 TRBV5-1 - CASRESTGDNEQFF
TRBJ1-5 TRBV12-3/TRBV12-4 - CASTDEQRLVHF
TRBJ2-2 TRBV19 once CASSVGRLAGDGTGELFF
TRBJ2-3 TRBV10-1 - CASSEWIPGTSDLGVTDTQYF
TRBJ1-2 TRBV9 - CASSAQGLDGYTF
TRBJ2-1 TRBV25-1 few CASSIAGTSRGEQFF
TRBJ2-7 TRBV19 - CASSLGTGGLYEQYF
TRBJ1-1 TRBV11-1 - CASSLTVLNTEAFF
TRBJ1-2 TRBV27 - CASSLGTGGYNGDGYTF
TRBJ1-4 TRBV2 - CASSELASNEKLFF
TRBJ1-3 TRBV4-1 - CASSQGAGGNTIYF
TRBJ2-7 TRBV2 - CASSEWVTGGSYEQYF
TRBJ1-5 TRBV4-1 - CASSPNRQGKSNQPQHF
TRBJ1-1 TRBV4-1 once CASSQDDRVGAFF
TRBJ2-1 TRBV5-1 - CASSLWVPSGSMAGEENEQFF
TRBJ2-7 TRBV29-1 - CSALAGPVYEQYF
TRBJ1-3 TRBV6-5 - CASSYSGVGLGNTIYF
TRBJ2-4 TRBV5-4 - CASSTPGQDIQYF
TRBJ2-3 TRBV6-2/TRBV6-3 - CASSYSLAGGTDTQYF
TRBJ1-2 TRBV29-1 - CSVEGTIQNYGYTF
TRBJ2-3 TRBV2 - CASSVYRGTDTQYF
TRBJ2-1 TRBV19 - CASSIGANEQFF
TRBJ2-7 TRBV27 few CASSRNRGAYEQYF